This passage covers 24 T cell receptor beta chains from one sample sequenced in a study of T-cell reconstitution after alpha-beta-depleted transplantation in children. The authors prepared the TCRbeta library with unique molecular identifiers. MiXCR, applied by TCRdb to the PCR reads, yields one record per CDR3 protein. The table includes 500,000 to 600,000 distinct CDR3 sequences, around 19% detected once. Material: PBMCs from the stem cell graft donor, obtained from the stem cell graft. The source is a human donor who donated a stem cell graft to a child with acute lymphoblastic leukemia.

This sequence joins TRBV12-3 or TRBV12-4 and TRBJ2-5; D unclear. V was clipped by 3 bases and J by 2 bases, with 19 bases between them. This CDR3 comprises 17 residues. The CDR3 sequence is CASSFPASADLQETQYF. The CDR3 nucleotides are TGTGCCAGCAGTTTTCCGGCCTCGGCGGATCTACAAGAGACCCAGTACTTC.

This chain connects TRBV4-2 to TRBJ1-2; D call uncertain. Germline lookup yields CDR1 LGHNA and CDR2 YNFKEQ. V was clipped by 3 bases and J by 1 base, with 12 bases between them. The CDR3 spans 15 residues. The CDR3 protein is CASSQDPDGNYGYTF. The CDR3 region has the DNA TGTGCCAGCAGCCAGGATCCCGACGGTAACTATGGCTACACCTTC.

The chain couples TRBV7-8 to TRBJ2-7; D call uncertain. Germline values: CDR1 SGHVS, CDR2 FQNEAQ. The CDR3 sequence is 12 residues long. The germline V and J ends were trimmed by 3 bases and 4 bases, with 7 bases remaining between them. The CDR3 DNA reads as TGTGCCAGCAGCTTCCATTTATACGAGCAGTACTTC. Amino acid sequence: CASSFHLYEQYF. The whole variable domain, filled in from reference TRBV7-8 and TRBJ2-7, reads GAGVSQSPRYKVAKRGQDVALRCDPISGHVSLFWYQQALGQGPEFLTYFQNEAQLDKSGLPSDRFFAERPEGSVSTLKIQRTQQEDSAVYLCASSFHLYEQYFGPGTRLTVT.

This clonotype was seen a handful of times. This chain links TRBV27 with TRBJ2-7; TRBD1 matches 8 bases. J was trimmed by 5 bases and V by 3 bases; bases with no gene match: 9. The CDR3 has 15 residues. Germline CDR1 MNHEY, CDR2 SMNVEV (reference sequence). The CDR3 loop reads CASSFQGAPVNEQYF. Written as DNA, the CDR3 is TGTGCCAGCAGTTTCCAGGGGGCTCCGGTCAACGAGCAGTACTTC.

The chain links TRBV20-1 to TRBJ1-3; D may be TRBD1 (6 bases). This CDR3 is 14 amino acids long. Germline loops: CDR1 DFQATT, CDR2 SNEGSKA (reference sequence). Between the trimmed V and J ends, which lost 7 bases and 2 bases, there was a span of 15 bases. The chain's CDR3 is CSVTDRAAGNTIYF. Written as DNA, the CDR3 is TGCAGTGTGACGGACAGAGCCGCTGGAAACACCATATATTTT.

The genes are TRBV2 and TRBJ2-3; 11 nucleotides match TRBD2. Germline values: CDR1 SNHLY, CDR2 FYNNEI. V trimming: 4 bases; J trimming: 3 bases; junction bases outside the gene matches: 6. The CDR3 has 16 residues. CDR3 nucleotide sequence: TGTGCCAGCAGTGGGTCTAGCGGGAGGCGTACAGATACGCAGTATTTT. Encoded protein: CASSGSSGRRTDTQYF. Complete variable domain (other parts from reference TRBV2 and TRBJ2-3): EPEVTQTPSHQVTQMGQEVILRCVPISNHLYFYWYRQILGQKVEFLVSFYNNEISEKSEIFDDQFSVERPDGSNFTLKIRSTKLEDSAMYFCASSGSSGRRTDTQYFGPGTRLTVL.

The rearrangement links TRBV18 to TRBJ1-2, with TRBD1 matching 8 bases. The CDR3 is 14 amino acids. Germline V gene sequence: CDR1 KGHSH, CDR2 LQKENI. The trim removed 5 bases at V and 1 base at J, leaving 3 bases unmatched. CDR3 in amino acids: CASSEDRVNYGYTF. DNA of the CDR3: TGTGCCAGCTCAGAGGACAGGGTTAACTATGGCTACACCTTC.

This chain's CDR3 is CASRRLVNTEAFF. The DNA for the CDR3 is TGCGCCAGCCGCCGACTGGTGAACACTGAAGCTTTCTTT. V gene TRBV5-1 combines with J gene TRBJ1-1; no clear D gene. This CDR3 is 13 amino acids long. V was trimmed by 7 bases and J by 0 bases, leaving 10 bases between them. From germline, CDR1 is SGHRS and CDR2 YFSETQ.

The CDR3 sequence is CASSLHSGTTYEQYF. The CDR3 region has the DNA TGTGCCAGCAGTTTACATAGCGGGACAACCTACGAGCAGTACTTC. This chain uses TRBV6-5 with TRBJ2-7; 8 bases align to TRBD2. The CDR3 sequence is 15 residues long. V lost 4 bases to trimming and J lost 2 bases; unmatched junction nucleotides: 7. CDR1 is MNHEY and CDR2 is SVGAGI in the germline V gene.

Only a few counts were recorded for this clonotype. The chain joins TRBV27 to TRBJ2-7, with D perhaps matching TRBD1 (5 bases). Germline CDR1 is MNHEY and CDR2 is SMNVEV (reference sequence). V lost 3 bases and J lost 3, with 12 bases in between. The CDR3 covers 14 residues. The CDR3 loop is CASSFLDTLYEQYF. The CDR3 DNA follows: TGTGCCAGCAGTTTTTTGGACACACTCTACGAGCAGTACTTC.

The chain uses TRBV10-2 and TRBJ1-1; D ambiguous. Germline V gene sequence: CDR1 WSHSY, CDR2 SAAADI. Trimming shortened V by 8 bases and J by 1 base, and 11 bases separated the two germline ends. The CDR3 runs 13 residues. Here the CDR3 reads CASHSATNTEAFF. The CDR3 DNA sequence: TGCGCCAGCCACTCCGCTACGAACACTGAAGCTTTCTTT.

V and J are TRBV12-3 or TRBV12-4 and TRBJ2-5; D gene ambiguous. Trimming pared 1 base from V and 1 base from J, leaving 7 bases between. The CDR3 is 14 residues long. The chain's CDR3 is CASSLGRLQETQYF. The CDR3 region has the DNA TGTGCCAGCAGTTTAGGCAGGCTCCAAGAGACCCAGTACTTC.

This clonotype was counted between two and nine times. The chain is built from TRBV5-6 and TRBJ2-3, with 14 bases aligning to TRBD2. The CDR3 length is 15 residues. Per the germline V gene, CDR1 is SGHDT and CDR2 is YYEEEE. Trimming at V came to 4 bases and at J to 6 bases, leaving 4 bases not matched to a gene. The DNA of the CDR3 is TGTGCCAGCAGCCACGGGACTAGCGGGGGCGATACGCAGTATTTT. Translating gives CASSHGTSGGDTQYF.

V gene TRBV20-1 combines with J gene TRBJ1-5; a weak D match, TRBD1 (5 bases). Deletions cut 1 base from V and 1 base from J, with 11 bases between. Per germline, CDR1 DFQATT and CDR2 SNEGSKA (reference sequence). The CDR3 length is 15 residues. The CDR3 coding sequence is TGCAGTGCTAGAGTTGAAGGGGTGAGCAATCAGCCCCAGCATTTT. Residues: CSARVEGVSNQPQHF.

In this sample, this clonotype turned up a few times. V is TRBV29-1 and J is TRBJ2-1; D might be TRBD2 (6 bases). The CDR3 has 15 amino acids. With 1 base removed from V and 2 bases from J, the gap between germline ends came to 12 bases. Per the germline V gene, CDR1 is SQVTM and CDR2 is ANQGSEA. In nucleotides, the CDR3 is TGCAGCGTTGAAGGCGGACTACCGACCTACAATGAGCAGTTCTTC. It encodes CSVEGGLPTYNEQFF.

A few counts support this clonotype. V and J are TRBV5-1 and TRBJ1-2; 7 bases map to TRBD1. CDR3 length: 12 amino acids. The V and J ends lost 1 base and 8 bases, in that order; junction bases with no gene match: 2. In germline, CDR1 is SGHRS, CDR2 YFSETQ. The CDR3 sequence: CASSLRDSGYTF. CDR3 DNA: TGCGCCAGCAGCTTGAGGGACAGCGGCTACACCTTC.

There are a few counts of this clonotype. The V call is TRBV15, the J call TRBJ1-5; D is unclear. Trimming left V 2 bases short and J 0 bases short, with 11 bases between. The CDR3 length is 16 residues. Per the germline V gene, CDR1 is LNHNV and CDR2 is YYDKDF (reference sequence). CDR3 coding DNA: TGTGCCACCAGCAGAAAGAGTTACTATAGCAATCAGCCCCAGCATTTT. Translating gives CATSRKSYYSNQPQHF. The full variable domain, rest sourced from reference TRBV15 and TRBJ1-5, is DAMVIQNPRYQVTQFGKPVTLSCSQTLNHNVMYWYQQKSSQAPKLLFHYYDKDFNNEADTPDNFQSRRPNTSFCFLDIRSPGLGDTAMYLCATSRKSYYSNQPQHFGDGTRLSIL.

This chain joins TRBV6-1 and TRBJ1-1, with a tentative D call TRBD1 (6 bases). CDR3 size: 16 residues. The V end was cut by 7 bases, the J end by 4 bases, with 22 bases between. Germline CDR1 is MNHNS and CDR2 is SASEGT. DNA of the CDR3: TGTGCCAGCACCTTACGGGGGGGGCGCCGAAGCACTGAAGCTTTCTTT. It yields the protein CASTLRGGRRSTEAFF.

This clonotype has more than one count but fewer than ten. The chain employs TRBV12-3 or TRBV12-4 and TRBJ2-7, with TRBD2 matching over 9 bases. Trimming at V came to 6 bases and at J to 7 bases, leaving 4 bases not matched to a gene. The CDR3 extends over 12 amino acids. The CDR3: CASRGLAQEQYF. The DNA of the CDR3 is TGTGCCAGCAGGGGACTAGCTCAAGAGCAGTACTTC.

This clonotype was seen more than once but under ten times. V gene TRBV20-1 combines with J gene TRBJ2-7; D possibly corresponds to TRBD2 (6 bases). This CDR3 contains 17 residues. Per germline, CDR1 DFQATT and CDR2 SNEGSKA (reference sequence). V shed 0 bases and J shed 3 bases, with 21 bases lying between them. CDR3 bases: TGCAGTGCTAGAGACGACCGGGGACTCGGAACGAGCTACGAGCAGTACTTC. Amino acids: CSARDDRGLGTSYEQYF.

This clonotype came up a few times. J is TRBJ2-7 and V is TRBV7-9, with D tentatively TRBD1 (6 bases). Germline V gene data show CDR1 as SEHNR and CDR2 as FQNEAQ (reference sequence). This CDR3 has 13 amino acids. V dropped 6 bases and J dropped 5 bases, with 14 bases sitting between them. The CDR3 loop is CASSLQGFDEQYF. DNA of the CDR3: TGTGCCAGCAGTCTACAGGGTTTCGACGAGCAGTACTTC. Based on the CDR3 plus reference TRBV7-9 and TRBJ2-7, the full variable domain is DTGVSQNPRHKITKRGQNVTFRCDPISEHNRLYWYRQTLGQGPEFLTYFQNEAQLEKSRLLSDRFSAERPKGSFSTLEIQRTEQGDSAMYLCASSLQGFDEQYFGPGTRLTVT.

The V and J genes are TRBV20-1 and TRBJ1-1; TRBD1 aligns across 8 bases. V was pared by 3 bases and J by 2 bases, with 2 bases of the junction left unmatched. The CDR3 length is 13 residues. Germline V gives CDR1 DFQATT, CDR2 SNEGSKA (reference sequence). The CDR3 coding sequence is TGCAGTGCTAGCACAGGGGGAAACACTGAAGCTTTCTTT. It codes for CSASTGGNTEAFF.

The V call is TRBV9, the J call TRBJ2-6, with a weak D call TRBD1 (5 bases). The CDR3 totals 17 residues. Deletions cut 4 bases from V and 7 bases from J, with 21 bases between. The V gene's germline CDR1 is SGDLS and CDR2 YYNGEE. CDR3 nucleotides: TGTGCCAGCAGCTTAGAAGGGGAACTCTGGGGTGCCAACGTCCTGACTTTC. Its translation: CASSLEGELWGANVLTF.

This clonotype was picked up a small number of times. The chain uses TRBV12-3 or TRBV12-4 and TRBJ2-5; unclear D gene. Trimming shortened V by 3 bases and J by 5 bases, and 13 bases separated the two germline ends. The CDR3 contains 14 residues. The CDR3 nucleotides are TGTGCCAGCAGTTTCTGGAGCTACCCGGAGACCCAGTACTTC. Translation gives CASSFWSYPETQYF.